This T cell receptor (beta chain) was sequenced for a study of CD8 T cells in ankylosing spondylitis. TCRdb independently ran MiXCR on the 5' RACE reads; one entry per CDR3 protein. This table has under 400,000 distinct CDR3 sequences, roughly 12% appearing once. Germline trimming cut 5 bases from V and 6 bases from J; bases unmatched to any gene: 10. The CDR3 consists of 14 residues. CDR1 is DFQATT and CDR2 is SNEGSKA in the germline V gene (reference sequence). This clonotype was recorded many times. The sequenced material came from blood, either unsorted or a sorted T cell fraction (not recorded which). The J gene is TRBJ2-1, the V gene TRBV20-1; TRBD1 matches at 7 bases. This sequence was found in a female donor with ankylosing spondylitis or in good health (not recorded which). The DNA of the CDR3 is TGCAGTGCTCTTAGACAGGGAATGGGCAATGAGCAGTTCTTC. Translated: CSALRQGMGNEQFF.